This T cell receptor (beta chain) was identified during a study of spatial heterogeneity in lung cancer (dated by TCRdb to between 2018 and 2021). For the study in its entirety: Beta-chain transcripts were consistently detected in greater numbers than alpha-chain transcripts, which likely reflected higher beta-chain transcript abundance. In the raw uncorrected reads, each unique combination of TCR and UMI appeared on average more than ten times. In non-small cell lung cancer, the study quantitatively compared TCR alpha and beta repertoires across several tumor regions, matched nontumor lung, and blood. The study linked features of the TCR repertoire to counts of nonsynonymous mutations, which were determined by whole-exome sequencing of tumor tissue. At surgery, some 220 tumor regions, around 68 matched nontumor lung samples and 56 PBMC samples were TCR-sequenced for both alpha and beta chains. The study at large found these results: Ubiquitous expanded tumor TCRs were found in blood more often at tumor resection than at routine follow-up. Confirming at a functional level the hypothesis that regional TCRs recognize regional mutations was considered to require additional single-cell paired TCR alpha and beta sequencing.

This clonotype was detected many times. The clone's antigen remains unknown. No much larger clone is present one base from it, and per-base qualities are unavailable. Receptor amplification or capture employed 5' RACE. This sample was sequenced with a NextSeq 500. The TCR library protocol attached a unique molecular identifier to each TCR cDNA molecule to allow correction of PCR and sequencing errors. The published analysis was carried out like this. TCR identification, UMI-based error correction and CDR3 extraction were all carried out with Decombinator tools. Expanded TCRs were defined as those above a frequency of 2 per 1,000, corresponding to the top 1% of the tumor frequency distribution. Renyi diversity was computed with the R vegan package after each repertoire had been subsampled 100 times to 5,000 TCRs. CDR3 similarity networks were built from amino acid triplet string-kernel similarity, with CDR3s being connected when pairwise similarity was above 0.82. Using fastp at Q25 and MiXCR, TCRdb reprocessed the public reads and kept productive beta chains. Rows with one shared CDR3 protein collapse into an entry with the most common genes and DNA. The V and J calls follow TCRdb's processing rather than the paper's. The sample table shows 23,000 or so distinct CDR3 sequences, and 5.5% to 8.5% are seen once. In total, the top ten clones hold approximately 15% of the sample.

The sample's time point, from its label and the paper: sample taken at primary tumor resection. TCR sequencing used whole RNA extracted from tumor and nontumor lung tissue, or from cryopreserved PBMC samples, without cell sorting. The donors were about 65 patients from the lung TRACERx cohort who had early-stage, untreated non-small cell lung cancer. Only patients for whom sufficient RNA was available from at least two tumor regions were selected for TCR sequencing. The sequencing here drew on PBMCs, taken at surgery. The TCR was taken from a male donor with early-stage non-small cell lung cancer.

The CDR3 is CSALSYNEQFF. The bases are TGCAGTGCTCTCTCCTACAATGAGCAGTTCTTC. Here the chain combines TRBV20-1 and TRBJ2-1; the D gene remains uncertain. From the cysteine through the phenylalanine, the CDR3 covers 11 amino acids. Kept here is only the CDR3 DNA, which spans 33 bases and is read in frame from base 1. The germline ends are 2 bases apart after V is trimmed by 5 bases and J by 0 bases. CDR1 DFQATT and CDR2 SNEGSKA were looked up in the germline V gene (reference sequence).